A few counts support the clone carrying this T cell receptor beta chain. The antigen remains unidentified. PCR employed 60 Vbeta and 13 Jbeta primers. Profiling relied on immunoSEQ multiplex PCR, and the TCRdb table lists in-frame clones only, not all of them. Of tens of thousands of clones listed, about 72% are singletons. The sample is drawn from a study of cytomegalovirus exposure and HLA in healthy donors. The donors gave bone marrow, and they were healthy. Study-wide results and caveats: Later analysis showed most CMV-associated TCR beta chains appearing HLA-restricted.

CDR1 SQVTM and CDR2 ANQGSEA come from the germline V gene. This CDR3 has 16 residues. Unmatched junction bases numbered 17, after V lost 6 bases and J lost 4 bases. This clonotype was sampled from a man younger than 40 in good health and CMV-seronegative. The sequencing sample was made of PBMCs. The chain joins TRBV29-1 to TRBJ1-2, with 7 bases that match TRBD1. CDR3 amino acids: CSVLPTGTDSGYGYTF. The CDR3 DNA reads as TGCAGCGTGTTGCCCACCGGGACAGATTCAGGCTATGGCTACACCTTC.